This TCR beta chain was found in a study of T cell changes during pregnancy in multiple sclerosis. Generated by immunoSEQ multiplex PCR, the TCRdb table keeps only in-frame clones and is missing some. The sample comprises about 52,000 clones, more than 90% of which are singletons, and around 0.4% rests with the top ten. The CDR3 covers 13 residues. Per germline, CDR1 SGHRS and CDR2 YFSETQ. Trimming cost V 7 bases and J 0 bases; bases outside gene matches: 2. The TCR sequence derives from a female donor with multiple sclerosis, enrolled in a pregnancy study. The chain links TRBV5-1 to TRBJ1-1; 8 bases match TRBD1. Sequencing was performed on CD4+ T cells from peripheral blood mononuclear cells, taken before pregnancy. CDR3 loop: CASSGQVNTEAFF. CDR3 in DNA: TGCGCCAGCTCGGGACAGGTGAACACTGAAGCTTTCTTT.